Sequencing of this TCR beta chain was carried out in a study of sequential checkpoint blockade in melanoma. The germline V and J ends were trimmed by 8 bases and 3 bases, with 13 bases remaining between them. The CDR3 consists of 14 residues. Germline CDR1 MNHEY, CDR2 SMNVEV (reference sequence). Assay: immunoSEQ multiplex PCR; the TCRdb copy retains only in-frame clones and omits some. The top ten clones hold about 25% of a sample with over 10,000 clones, under 80% of them seen once. The treatment was: randomized to nivolumab then ipilimumab (arm A) or the reverse (arm B). None of the patients previously received DNA-damaging chemotherapy.

The specimen comprised CD8+ T cells sorted from blood (inferred from file names), sampled from a patient given nivolumab and ipilimumab in sequence. The chain employs TRBV27 and TRBJ2-2, with a tentative D call TRBD1 (7 bases). The TCR originated in a human donor with melanoma. CDR3 residues: CASPDREDTGELFF. The CDR3 DNA reads TGTGCCAGCCCCGACAGGGAGGACACCGGGGAGCTGTTTTTT.